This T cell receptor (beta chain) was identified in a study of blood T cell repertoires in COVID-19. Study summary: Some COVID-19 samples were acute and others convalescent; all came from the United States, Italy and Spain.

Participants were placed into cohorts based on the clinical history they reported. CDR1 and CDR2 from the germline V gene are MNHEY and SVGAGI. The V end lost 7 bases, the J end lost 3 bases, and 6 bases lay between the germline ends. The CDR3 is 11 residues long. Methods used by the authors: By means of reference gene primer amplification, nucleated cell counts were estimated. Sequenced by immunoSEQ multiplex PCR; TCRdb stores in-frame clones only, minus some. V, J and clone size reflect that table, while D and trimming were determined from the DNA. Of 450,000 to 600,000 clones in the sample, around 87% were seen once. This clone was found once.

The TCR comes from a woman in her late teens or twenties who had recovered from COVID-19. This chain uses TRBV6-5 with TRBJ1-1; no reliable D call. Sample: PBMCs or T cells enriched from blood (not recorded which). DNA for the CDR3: TGTGCCAGCACCCTTTACACTGAAGCTTTCTTT. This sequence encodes CASTLYTEAFF.